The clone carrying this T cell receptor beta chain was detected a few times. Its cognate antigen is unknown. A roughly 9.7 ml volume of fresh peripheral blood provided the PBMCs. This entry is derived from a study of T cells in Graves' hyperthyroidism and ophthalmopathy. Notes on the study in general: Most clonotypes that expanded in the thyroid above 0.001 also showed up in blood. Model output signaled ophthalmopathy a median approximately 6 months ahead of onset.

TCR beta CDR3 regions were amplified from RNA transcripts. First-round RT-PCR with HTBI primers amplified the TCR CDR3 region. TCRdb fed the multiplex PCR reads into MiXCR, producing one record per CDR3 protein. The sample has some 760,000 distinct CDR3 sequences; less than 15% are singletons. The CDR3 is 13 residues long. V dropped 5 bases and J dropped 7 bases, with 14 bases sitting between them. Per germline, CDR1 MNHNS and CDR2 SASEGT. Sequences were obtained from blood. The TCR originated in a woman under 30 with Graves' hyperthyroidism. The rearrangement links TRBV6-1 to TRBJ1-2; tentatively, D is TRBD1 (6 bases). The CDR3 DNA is TGTGCCAGCAGTCGCCCGGGACAAGGTGGCTACACCTTC. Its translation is CASSRPGQGGYTF.